The sequence of this T cell receptor beta chain was determined in a study of T cells in Graves' hyperthyroidism and ophthalmopathy (dated by TCRdb to about 2019). About the investigation overall: To identify distinguishing TCR V-J signatures, a discovery cohort of around 100 patients was used, comprising under 45 with Graves' ophthalmopathy and roughly 60 with stable Graves' hyperthyroidism. Prospective prediction of ophthalmopathy was tested in an independent validation cohort consisting of about 19 hyperthyroidism patients and more than 15 patients who later progressed to ophthalmopathy. The roughly 100 discovery patients were randomly divided into training and test sets at a 7:3 ratio. The study also compared thyroid tissue and blood T-cell repertoires from about six Graves' hyperthyroidism patients. After blood sampling, hyperthyroidism patients were treated with methimazole at a starting dose of 30 mg daily, and ophthalmopathy patients were treated with high-dose intravenous methylprednisolone. According to the paper, TCR Vbeta CDR3 sequencing was carried out on 135 peripheral blood samples, which came from 40 to 45 ophthalmopathy, 75 to 80 hyperthyroidism and roughly 17 progressor patients. Results and caveats for the whole study, not just this receptor: In validation, the model predicted progression to ophthalmopathy with just under 71% sensitivity and around 72% specificity, a median of 6.5 months before onset. Most expanded thyroid clonotypes (frequency above 0.001) were also detected in blood, suggesting blood repertoires may reflect thyroid immune responses. Sample size was not statistically predetermined, and investigators were not blinded to group allocation. A model built on a 13 V-J signature distinguished ophthalmopathy from stable hyperthyroidism, reaching roughly 88% sensitivity and under 84% specificity in cross-validation and 80%/75% in testing.

CDR1 and CDR2 were assigned from the germline V gene as SGHTA and FQGTGA. Measured from the cysteine to the phenylalanine, the CDR3 is 12 residues long. The DNA shown is the 36-base CDR3, in frame from base 1. TCR beta CDR3 regions were amplified from RNA transcripts. The TCR CDR3 was subjected to a first round of RT-PCR using the HTBI primer set and the Qiagen OneStep RT-PCR kit. Libraries were constructed in a second round of multiplex PCR, after which size selection and purification were performed. The libraries were sequenced on an Illumina HiSeq2000 using paired-end 100 bp reads. From the authors' description of their analysis: Raw data were processed with SOAPnuke, discarding reads with adapters, uncalled bases, mean Phred below 15, or no exact constant-primer or identifier match. COPE v1.2.5 was used to merge the high-quality paired reads, and each unique nucleotide sequence was defined as a clonotype. MiTCR v1.1 was used to align the clonotypes against IMGT TRBV, TRBD and TRBJ reference segments. The analysis included only V-J combinations with a frequency above 0.0001, which together covered around 99% of the repertoires. The TCS score was defined as the ratio of F50 (clonal expansion) to E x V (chaos), calculated using BLOSUM62-based TCRdist between CDR3 peptides within each V-J. Welch's t-statistics and random forest reduced around 550 V-J features to 10 to 15, which were used in a naive Bayes classifier (R e1071). Thyroid-blood repertoire similarity was quantified with the Morisita-Horn index. TCRdb reprocessed the public reads (quality trimming at Q25 with fastp, clone calling with MiXCR) and kept in-frame beta chains. Rows with one shared CDR3 protein collapse into an entry with the most common genes and DNA. The V and J calls here are based on TCRdb, not the publication. The sample yields roughly 98,000 distinct CDR3 sequences; 35% to 50% were counted once. The top ten clonotypes cover around 9.6% of the sample.

Worth noting for this clonotype: Its antigen remains unidentified. At one end, the junction sequence differs from germline, possibly due to a read error.

Graves' hyperthyroidism was defined as stable when no progression to ophthalmopathy occurred over 18 months of follow-up. The hyperthyroidism patients were between 18 and 65 years old and newly diagnosed, with a disease duration of less than 2 months. Any patient with an uncontrolled infection, another autoimmune disease, pregnancy or lactation was excluded. Diagnoses were based on clinical symptoms, serum thyroxine and TRAb, thyroid ultrasound and orbital computed tomography. Trizol reagent was used to extract total RNA, and RNA quality was then checked on an Agilent 2100 Bioanalyzer. Sequences were obtained from peripheral blood or thyroid tissue (not recorded which). The V gene is TRBV7-3 and the J gene is TRBJ2-7, with no confident D gene call. The clonotype originates from a woman in her twenties or thirties with Graves' hyperthyroidism. The DNA sequence reads TGTGCCAGCAGTAGGGCCCCCAACGAGCTGTATTTC. This is translated as CASSRAPNELYF. Where the CDR3 stops, the reference TRBV7-3 and TRBJ2-7 genes take over; the full variable domain is GAGVSQTPSNKVTEKGKYVELRCDPISGHTALYWYRQSLGQGPEFLIYFQGTGAADDSGLPNDRFFAVRPEGSVSTLKIQRTERGDSAVYLCASSRAPNELYFGPGTRLTVT.